A selection of T cell receptor beta chains follows, all from one sample in a study of CD8+ T cells in alopecia areata. Data came from immunoSEQ multiplex PCR; TCRdb stores just in-frame clones and leaves some out. Among around 140,000 clones listed, about 47% were seen once. The sample consisted of CD4+ T cells sorted from blood, taken at week 0. These receptors all come from a human donor with alopecia areata. Each CDR3 is given with its conserved first and last residue. The D gene is left open where the match is weak. Some rows mark clone size as missing; the rest say once, few, many or name a class of expanded clone.

clone_size: -
cdr3_length: 13
v_call: TRBV29-1
d_call: -
j_call: TRBJ2-1
cdr3_aa: CSVNTRRDNEQFF
cdr3_nt: TGCAGCGTTAATACCAGACGGGACAATGAGCAGTTCTTC

clone_size: -
cdr3_length: 14
v_call: TRBV7-2
d_call: -
j_call: TRBJ1-4
cdr3_aa: CASSRFGTGEKLFF
cdr3_nt: TGTGCCAGCAGCCGTTTCGGGACTGGTGAAAAACTGTTTTTT

clone_size: -
cdr3_length: 14
v_call: TRBV2
d_call: -
j_call: TRBJ2-1
cdr3_aa: CASSEVRGGNEQFF
cdr3_nt: TGTGCCAGCAGTGAAGTCCGGGGAGGCAATGAGCAGTTCTTC

clone_size: few
cdr3_length: 13
v_call: TRBV5-1
d_call: -
j_call: TRBJ2-1
cdr3_aa: CASSLPGVGEQFF
cdr3_nt: TGCGCCAGCAGCTTGCCAGGGGTTGGAGAGCAGTTCTTC

clone_size: few
cdr3_length: 13
v_call: TRBV29-1
d_call: -
j_call: TRBJ1-1
cdr3_aa: CSVNYREDTEAFF
cdr3_nt: TGCAGCGTCAACTACAGGGAGGACACTGAAGCTTTCTTT

clone_size: many
cdr3_length: 15
v_call: TRBV27
d_call: TRBD2
j_call: TRBJ2-7
cdr3_aa: CASKSGAGVSYEQYF
cdr3_nt: TGTGCCAGCAAGTCTGGAGCGGGAGTCTCCTACGAGCAGTACTTC

clone_size: -
cdr3_length: 15
v_call: TRBV29-1
d_call: -
j_call: TRBJ2-7
cdr3_aa: CSPRRGLSATYEQYF
cdr3_nt: TGCAGCCCCCGGAGGGGGTTAAGCGCCACCTACGAGCAGTACTTC

clone_size: -
cdr3_length: 15
v_call: TRBV29-1
d_call: TRBD2
j_call: TRBJ2-3
cdr3_aa: CSGGLAGVVTDTQYF
cdr3_nt: TGCAGCGGGGGACTAGCGGGAGTAGTAACAGATACGCAGTATTTT

clone_size: -
cdr3_length: 15
v_call: TRBV30
d_call: TRBD1
j_call: TRBJ2-2
cdr3_aa: CAWRNRGRSTGELFF
cdr3_nt: TGTGCCTGGAGGAACAGGGGGCGCAGCACCGGGGAGCTGTTTTTT

clone_size: -
cdr3_length: 14
v_call: TRBV29-1
d_call: TRBD1
j_call: TRBJ2-2
cdr3_aa: CSAQRQGAAGELFF
cdr3_nt: TGCAGCGCCCAAAGACAGGGGGCTGCCGGGGAGCTGTTTTTT

clone_size: once
cdr3_length: 11
v_call: TRBV6-5
d_call: -
j_call: TRBJ2-3
cdr3_aa: CASSYDFTQYF
cdr3_nt: TGTGCCAGCAGTTATGACTTTACGCAGTATTTT